This TCR beta chain stems from a study of graft-versus-host responses after intestinal transplantation. The overall study: Uniformly, recipients were administered anti-thymocyte globulin induction with subsequent tacrolimus and steroids for roughly three years. Study outcomes and limitations: The study found high graft-versus-host to host-versus-graft clonal ratios in allografts of patients with graft-donor T cell macrochimerism. GvH clones were found in recipient marrow; some appeared first in ileum or blood. Early post-transplant falls in HvG clones accompanied the peak levels of circulating GvH clones.

Data came from immunoSEQ multiplex PCR; TCRdb stores just in-frame clones and leaves some out. The profile shows under 50,000 clones, over 90% of them singletons. Points on this clone: Its antigen is not identified.

The germline V gene encodes CDR1 SNHLY and CDR2 FYNNEI. The CDR3 is 16 residues long. Trimming pared 3 bases from V and 2 bases from J, leaving 14 bases between. The source material was PBMCs, sampled 734 days after intestinal transplantation. The TCR was taken from a human patient who received an intestinal transplant, so some T cells may come from the graft donor. V gene TRBV2 combines with J gene TRBJ2-1, with D unresolved. CDR3 coding DNA: TGTGCCAGCAGTGAGGTCCGGTCCAAGGCCTACAATGAGCAGTTCTTC. This encodes CASSEVRSKAYNEQFF.